The 10 T cell receptor beta chains below come from one sample, sequenced in a study of T cell responses to AZD1222 COVID-19 vaccine. This table comes from immunoSEQ multiplex PCR, and its TCRdb copy is limited to in-frame clones, with some not included. Here the sample spans over 100,000 clones, 85% to 90% being singletons. The starting material was peripheral blood, obtained on day 0 of AZD1222 vaccination. The receptors were sampled from an adult in good health.

The gene calls are TRBV5-1 and TRBJ2-7; 16 bases are shared with TRBD2. CDR3 length: 17 residues. CDR1 and CDR2 from the germline V gene are SGHRS and YFSETQ. V dropped 4 bases and J dropped 2; count of bases not matched to a gene: 6. CDR3 loop: CASSTWGTSGRAYEQYF. The CDR3 nucleotides read TGCGCCAGCAGCACCTGGGGGACTAGCGGGAGGGCCTACGAGCAGTACTTC. Full variable domain (outside the CDR3, taken from reference TRBV5-1 and TRBJ2-7): KAGVTQTPRYLIKTRGQQVTLSCSPISGHRSVSWYQQTPGQGLQFLFEYFSETQRNKGNFPGRFSGRQFSNSRSEMNVSTLELGDSALYLCASSTWGTSGRAYEQYFGPGTRLTVT.

The CDR3 nucleotides are TGTGCCAGCAGTCTCGGGACTAGCGGCTCCGAGCAGTACTTC. Its protein is CASSLGTSGSEQYF. The rearrangement uses TRBV6-6 and TRBJ2-7; 11 bases agree with TRBD2. Germline CDR1 is MNHNY and CDR2 is SVGAGI (reference sequence). This CDR3 has 14 residues. Trimming took 5 bases from V and 6 from J; bases not matched to a gene: 6.

The chain joins TRBV3-1 (or the pseudogene TRBV3-2) to TRBJ1-1, with D possibly matching TRBD1 (5 bases). CDR1 and CDR2 from the germline V gene are LGHDT and YNNKEL (reference sequence). The CDR3 contains 13 residues. The ends were cut back, 3 bases at V and 4 bases at J, with 9 bases in the middle. The CDR3 DNA sequence: TGTGCCAGCAGCCAGGGGGATTTCACTGAAGCTTTCTTT. This encodes CASSQGDFTEAFF.

This rearrangement joins TRBV12-3 or TRBV12-4 to TRBJ1-1; tentatively, D is TRBD1 (6 bases). This CDR3 is built from 13 residues. The V and J ends lost 2 bases and 6 bases respectively, with 10 bases between them. In nucleotides, the CDR3 is TGTGCCAGCAGTTTATCAGGGGCGGCTGAAGCTTTCTTT. Residues: CASSLSGAAEAFF.

The gene calls are TRBV3-1 (or the pseudogene TRBV3-2) and TRBJ1-2; TRBD1 agrees at 7 bases. The CDR3 is 13 residues long. Germline assignment: CDR1 LGHDT and CDR2 YNNKEL (reference sequence). Losses at the gene ends were 4 bases for V and 8 bases for J; bases not matched to a gene: 7. CDR3 sequence: CASSLKTGSGYTF. DNA of the CDR3: TGTGCCAGCAGCCTAAAGACAGGGTCGGGCTACACCTTC.

The chain combines TRBV5-1 with TRBJ1-3; tentative D call: TRBD1 (6 bases). V was shortened by 1 base and J by 4 bases, with 6 bases between the two germline ends. Looked up from germline, CDR1 is SGHRS and CDR2 is YFSETQ. There are 13 residues in the CDR3. CDR3 nucleotides: TGCGCCAGCAGCTTGACAGGGGGAAACACCATATATTTT. It encodes CASSLTGGNTIYF.

This sequence joins TRBV10-3 and TRBJ1-2, with TRBD1 matching over 9 bases. The length of the CDR3 is 16 residues. V dropped 4 bases and J dropped 2; count of bases not matched to a gene: 8. The germline V gene encodes CDR1 ENHRY and CDR2 SYGVKD. The CDR3 DNA follows: TGTGCCATCAGTGGACCCACGGGACAGGGAAACTATGGCTACACCTTC. As protein: CAISGPTGQGNYGYTF.

This chain links TRBV7-8 with TRBJ2-7; D call uncertain. The germline V gene encodes CDR1 SGHVS and CDR2 FQNEAQ. Trimming took off 5 bases at V and 3 bases at J, with 11 bases between the two ends. This CDR3 is 13 amino acids long. CDR3 loop: CASSPDRFYEQYF. CDR3 coding DNA: TGTGCCAGCAGCCCGGACCGGTTCTACGAGCAGTACTTC.

This sequence joins TRBV18 and TRBJ2-2; a possible D gene is TRBD2 (5 bases). The CDR3 is 16 amino acids. The V gene lost 3 bases and the J gene lost 0 bases, with 11 bases spanning the gap. Germline V gene data show CDR1 as KGHSH and CDR2 as LQKENI. The DNA for the CDR3 is TGTGCCAGCTCACCTGAAGGACTGGCGAACACCGGGGAGCTGTTTTTT. Its translation: CASSPEGLANTGELFF.

Only a few counts were recorded for this clone. V and J are TRBV7-2 and TRBJ2-3; D gene unclear. Per the germline V gene, CDR1 is SGHTA and CDR2 is FQGNSA. Trimming stripped 1 base from V and 1 base from J, with 6 bases between. CDR3 size: 14 residues. The CDR3 region has the DNA TGTGCCAGCAGCTTAGGGGCGGGCACAGATACGCAGTATTTT. Its protein is CASSLGAGTDTQYF.